This paragraph reports one T cell receptor beta chain. Its antigen is currently unknown. CDR3 length: 13 residues. The germline V gene encodes CDR1 SGHTA and CDR2 FQGNSA. Trimming pared 6 bases from V and 6 bases from J, leaving 13 bases between. The data stem from a study of cytomegalovirus exposure and HLA in healthy donors. The PCR made use of 60 Vbeta and 13 Jbeta primers. Profiling relied on immunoSEQ multiplex PCR, and the TCRdb table lists in-frame clones only, not all of them. This sample has about 85,000 clones, with about 80% found just once. At sampling all donors were nominally healthy, likely with unrecorded immune exposures. Findings of the study overall: Rates of TCR association differed by HLA locus in a later analysis, with DRB1 highest and HLA-C lowest. Later analysis showed most CMV-associated TCR beta chains appearing HLA-restricted.

The sequence was collected from a man aged 50 to 59 in good health and CMV-seropositive. The sample taken for sequencing was PBMCs. The chain employs TRBV7-2 and TRBJ2-3, with D perhaps TRBD2 (6 bases). The CDR3 nucleotides read TGTGCCAGCAGTTTCGGGACTGTCGATACGCAGTATTTT. It codes for CASSFGTVDTQYF.